The present entry profiles one TCR beta chain with its context. Repertoires were generated with immunoSEQ multiplex PCR, while TCRdb's copy carries only in-frame clones and drops some. Here the sample spans more than 70,000 clones, approximately 84% being singletons. The sample originates from a study of OX40 agonist ivuxolimab in advanced cancers. V dropped 0 bases and J dropped 0 bases, with 2 bases sitting between them. The germline V gene encodes CDR1 SGHRS and CDR2 YFSETQ. This CDR3 is built from 13 residues. This sequence was found in an adult with an advanced solid tumor such as melanoma, head and neck, liver or kidney cancer. This specimen was CD4+ or CD8+ T cells sorted from blood, taken in a trial of the OX40 agonist ivuxolimab. The chain has TRBV5-1 and TRBJ2-3; no reliable D call. CDR3 residues: CASSLDSTDTQYF. In DNA form, the CDR3 reads TGCGCCAGCAGCTTGGACAGCACAGATACGCAGTATTTT.